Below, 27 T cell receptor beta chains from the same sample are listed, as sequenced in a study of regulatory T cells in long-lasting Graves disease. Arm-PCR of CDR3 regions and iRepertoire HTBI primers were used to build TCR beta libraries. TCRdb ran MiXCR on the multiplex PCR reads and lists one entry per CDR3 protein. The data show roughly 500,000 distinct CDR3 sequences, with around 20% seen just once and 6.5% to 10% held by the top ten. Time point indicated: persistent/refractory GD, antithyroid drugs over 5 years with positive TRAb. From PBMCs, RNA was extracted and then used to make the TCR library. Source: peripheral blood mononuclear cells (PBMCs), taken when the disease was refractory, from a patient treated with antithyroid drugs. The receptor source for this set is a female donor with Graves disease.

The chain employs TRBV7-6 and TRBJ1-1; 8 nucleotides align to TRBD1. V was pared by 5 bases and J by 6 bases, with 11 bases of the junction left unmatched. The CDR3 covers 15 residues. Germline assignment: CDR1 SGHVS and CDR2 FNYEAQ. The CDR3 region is CASSTGQGDLAEAFF. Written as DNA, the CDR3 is TGTGCCAGCAGCACTGGACAGGGTGATCTGGCTGAAGCTTTCTTT.

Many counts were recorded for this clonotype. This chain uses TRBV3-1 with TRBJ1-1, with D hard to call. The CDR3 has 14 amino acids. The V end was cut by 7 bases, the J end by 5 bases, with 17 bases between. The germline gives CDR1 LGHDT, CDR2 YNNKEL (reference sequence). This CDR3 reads CASTYSRSWTEAFF. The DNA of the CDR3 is TGTGCCAGCACGTACAGTCGGTCTTGGACTGAAGCTTTCTTT.

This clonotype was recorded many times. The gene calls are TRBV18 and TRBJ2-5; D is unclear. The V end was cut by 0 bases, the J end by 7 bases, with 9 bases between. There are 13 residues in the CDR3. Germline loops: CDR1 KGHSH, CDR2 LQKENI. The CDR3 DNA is TGTGCCAGCTCACCACCGGGCAGTCGGACCCAGTACTTC. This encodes CASSPPGSRTQYF.

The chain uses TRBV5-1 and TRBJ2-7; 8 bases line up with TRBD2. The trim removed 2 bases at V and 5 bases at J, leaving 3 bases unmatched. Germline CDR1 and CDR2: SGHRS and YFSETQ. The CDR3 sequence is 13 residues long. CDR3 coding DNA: TGCGCCAGCAGCTTAGCGGGAGTTAACGAGCAGTACTTC. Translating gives CASSLAGVNEQYF.

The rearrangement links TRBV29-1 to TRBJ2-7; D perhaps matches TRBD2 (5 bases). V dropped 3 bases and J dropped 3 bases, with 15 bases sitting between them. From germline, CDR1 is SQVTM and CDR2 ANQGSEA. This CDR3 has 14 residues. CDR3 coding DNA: TGCAGCGTTGAGACTGTCGCGGGCTACTACGAGCAGTACTTC. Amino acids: CSVETVAGYYEQYF.

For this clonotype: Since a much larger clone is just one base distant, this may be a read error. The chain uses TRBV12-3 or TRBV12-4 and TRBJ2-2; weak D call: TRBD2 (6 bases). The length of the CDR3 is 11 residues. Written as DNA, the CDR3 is TGTGCCAGCAGAAGAACCGGGGGGCTGTTTTTT. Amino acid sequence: CASRRTGGLFF.

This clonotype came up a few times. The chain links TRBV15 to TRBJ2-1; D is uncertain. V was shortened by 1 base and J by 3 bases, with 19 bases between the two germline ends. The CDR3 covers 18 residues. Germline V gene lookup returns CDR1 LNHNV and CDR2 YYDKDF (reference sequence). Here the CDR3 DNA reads TGTGCCACCAGCAGAGCGGAGAAGGGCGCGGTTTACTACAATGAGCAGTTCTTC. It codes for CATSRAEKGAVYYNEQFF.

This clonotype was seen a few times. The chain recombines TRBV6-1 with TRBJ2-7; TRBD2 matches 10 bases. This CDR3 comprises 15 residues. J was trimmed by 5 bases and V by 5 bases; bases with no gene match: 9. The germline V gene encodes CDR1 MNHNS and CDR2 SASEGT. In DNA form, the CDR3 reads TGTGCCAGCAGTCTCAGCGGGAGGGCCGGGGACGAGCAGTACTTC. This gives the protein CASSLSGRAGDEQYF.

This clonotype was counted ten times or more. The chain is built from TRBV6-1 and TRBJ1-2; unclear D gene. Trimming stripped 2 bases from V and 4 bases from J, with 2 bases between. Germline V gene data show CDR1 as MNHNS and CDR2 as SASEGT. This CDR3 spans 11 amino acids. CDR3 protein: CASSESYGYTF. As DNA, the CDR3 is TGTGCCAGCAGTGAAAGCTATGGCTACACCTTC.

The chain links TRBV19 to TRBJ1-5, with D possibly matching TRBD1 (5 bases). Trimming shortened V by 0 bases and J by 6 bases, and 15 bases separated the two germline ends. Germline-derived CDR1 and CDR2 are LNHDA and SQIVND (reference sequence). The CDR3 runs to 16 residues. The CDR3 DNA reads TGTGCCAGTAGTATAGAGGACTTTCCGGGGGGTCAGCCCCAGCATTTT. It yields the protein CASSIEDFPGGQPQHF.

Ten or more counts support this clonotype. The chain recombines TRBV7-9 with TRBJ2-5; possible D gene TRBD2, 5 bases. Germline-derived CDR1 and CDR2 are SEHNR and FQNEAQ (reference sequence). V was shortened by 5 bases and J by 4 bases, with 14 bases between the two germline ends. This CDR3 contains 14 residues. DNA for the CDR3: TGTGCCAGCAGCCCCAGCGGCTACGGAGAGACCCAGTACTTC. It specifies CASSPSGYGETQYF.

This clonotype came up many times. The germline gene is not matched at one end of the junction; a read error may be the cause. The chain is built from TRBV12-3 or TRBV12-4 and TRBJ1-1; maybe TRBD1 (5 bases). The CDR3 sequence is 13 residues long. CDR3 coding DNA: TGTGCCAGCAGCTTAGTGGGGCTCACTGAAGCTTTCTTT. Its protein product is CASSLVGLTEAFF.

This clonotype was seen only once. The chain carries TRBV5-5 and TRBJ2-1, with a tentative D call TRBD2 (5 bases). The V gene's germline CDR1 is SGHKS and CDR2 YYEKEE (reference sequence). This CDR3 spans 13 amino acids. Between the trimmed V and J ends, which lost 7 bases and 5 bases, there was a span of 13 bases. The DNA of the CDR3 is TGTGCCAGCGTCCGGGTCGGGGACAATGAGCAGTTCTTC. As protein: CASVRVGDNEQFF.

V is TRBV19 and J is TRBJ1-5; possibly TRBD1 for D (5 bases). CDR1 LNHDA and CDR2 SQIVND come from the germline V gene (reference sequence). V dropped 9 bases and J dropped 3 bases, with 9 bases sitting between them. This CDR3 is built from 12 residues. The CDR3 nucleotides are TGTGCCAGAGGAGGGGACAATCAGCCCCAGCATTTT. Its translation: CARGGDNQPQHF.

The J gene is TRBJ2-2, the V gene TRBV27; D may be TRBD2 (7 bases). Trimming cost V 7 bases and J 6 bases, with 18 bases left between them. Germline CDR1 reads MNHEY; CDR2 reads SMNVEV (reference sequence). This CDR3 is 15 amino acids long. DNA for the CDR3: TGTGCCAGCACTGGGCAACAGGGACTACCCGGGGAGCTGTTTTTT. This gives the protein CASTGQQGLPGELFF.

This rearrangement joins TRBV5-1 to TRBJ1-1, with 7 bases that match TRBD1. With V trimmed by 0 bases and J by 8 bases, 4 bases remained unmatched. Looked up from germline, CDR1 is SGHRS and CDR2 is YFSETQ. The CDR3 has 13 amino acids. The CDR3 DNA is TGCGCCAGCAGCTTGGCTGGGACAGACGAAGCTTTCTTT. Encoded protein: CASSLAGTDEAFF.

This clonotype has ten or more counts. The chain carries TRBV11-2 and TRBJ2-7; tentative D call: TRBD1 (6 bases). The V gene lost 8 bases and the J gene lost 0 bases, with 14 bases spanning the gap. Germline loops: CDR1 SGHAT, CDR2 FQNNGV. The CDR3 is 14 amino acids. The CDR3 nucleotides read TGTGCCAGCCTTCACCGGGACACCTCCTACGAGCAGTACTTC. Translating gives CASLHRDTSYEQYF.

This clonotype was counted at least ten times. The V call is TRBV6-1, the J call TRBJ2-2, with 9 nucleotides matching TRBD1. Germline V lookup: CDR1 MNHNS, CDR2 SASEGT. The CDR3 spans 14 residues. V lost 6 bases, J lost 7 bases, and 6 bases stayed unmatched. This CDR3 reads CASRTRDRVGELFF. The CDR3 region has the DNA TGTGCCAGCAGGACCCGGGACAGGGTCGGGGAGCTGTTTTTT.

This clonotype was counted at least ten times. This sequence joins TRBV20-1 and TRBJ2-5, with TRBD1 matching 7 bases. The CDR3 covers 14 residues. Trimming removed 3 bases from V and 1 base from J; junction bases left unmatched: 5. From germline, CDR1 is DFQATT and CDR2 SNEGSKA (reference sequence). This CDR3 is CSAREGTVQETQYF. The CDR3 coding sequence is TGCAGTGCTAGGGAAGGGACAGTCCAAGAGACCCAGTACTTC.

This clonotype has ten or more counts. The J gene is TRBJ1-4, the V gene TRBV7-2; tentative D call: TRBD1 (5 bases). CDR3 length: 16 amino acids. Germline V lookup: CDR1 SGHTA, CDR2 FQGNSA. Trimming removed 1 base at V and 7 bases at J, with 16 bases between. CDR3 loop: CASSLGTQGDFEKLFF. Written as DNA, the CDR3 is TGTGCCAGCAGCTTAGGGACTCAGGGTGATTTTGAAAAACTGTTTTTT.

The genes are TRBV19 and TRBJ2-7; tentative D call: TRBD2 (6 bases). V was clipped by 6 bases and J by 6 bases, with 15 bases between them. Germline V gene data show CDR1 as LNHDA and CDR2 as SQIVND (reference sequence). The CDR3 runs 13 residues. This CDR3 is CASREGLMGEQYF. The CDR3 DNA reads TGTGCCAGTAGGGAGGGGCTCATGGGCGAGCAGTACTTC. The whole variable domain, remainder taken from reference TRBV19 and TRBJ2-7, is DGGITQSPKYLFRKEGQNVTLSCEQNLNHDAMYWYRQDPGQGLRLIYYSQIVNDFQKGDIAEGYSVSREKKESFPLTVTSAQKNPTAFYLCASREGLMGEQYFGPGTRLTVT.

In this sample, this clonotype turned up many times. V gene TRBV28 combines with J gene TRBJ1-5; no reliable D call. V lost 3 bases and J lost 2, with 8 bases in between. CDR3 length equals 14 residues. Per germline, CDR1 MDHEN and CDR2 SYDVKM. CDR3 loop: CASSLRAGNQPQHF. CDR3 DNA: TGTGCCAGCAGTTTGAGGGCGGGCAATCAGCCCCAGCATTTT.

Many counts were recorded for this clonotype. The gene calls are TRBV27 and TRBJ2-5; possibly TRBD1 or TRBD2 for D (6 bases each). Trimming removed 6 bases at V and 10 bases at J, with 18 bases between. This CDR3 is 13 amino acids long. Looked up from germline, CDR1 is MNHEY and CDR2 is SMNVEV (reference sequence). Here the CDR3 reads CASSAIPGADQYF. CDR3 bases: TGTGCCAGCAGCGCCATCCCGGGGGCAGACCAGTACTTC.

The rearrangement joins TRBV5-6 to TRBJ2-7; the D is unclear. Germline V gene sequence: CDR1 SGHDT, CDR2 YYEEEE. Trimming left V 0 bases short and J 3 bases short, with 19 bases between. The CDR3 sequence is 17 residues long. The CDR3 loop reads CASSLASTLALFYEQYF. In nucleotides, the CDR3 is TGTGCCAGCAGCTTGGCCTCAACTCTTGCCCTCTTCTACGAGCAGTACTTC.

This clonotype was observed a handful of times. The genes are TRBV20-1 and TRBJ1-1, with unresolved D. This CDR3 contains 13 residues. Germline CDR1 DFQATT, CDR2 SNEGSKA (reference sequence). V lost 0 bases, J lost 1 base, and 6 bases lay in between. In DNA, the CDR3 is TGCAGTGCTAGAGATTGGCAGAACACTGAAGCTTTCTTT. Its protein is CSARDWQNTEAFF.

This CDR3 reads CASKSAGTPNTGELFF. The CDR3 DNA sequence: TGCGCCAGCAAATCCGCGGGGACTCCAAACACCGGGGAGCTGTTTTTT. This chain uses TRBV5-1 with TRBJ2-2; maybe TRBD2 (6 bases). This CDR3 has 16 residues. Germline V gene sequence: CDR1 SGHRS, CDR2 YFSETQ. V dropped 6 bases and J dropped 2 bases, with 17 bases sitting between them.

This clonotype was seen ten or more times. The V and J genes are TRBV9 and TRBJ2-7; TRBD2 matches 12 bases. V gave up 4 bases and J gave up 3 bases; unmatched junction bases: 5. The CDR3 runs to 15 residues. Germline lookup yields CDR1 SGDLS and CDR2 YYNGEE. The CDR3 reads CASSRLAGDLYEQYF. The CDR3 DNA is TGTGCCAGCAGCCGACTAGCGGGAGATCTCTACGAGCAGTACTTC.